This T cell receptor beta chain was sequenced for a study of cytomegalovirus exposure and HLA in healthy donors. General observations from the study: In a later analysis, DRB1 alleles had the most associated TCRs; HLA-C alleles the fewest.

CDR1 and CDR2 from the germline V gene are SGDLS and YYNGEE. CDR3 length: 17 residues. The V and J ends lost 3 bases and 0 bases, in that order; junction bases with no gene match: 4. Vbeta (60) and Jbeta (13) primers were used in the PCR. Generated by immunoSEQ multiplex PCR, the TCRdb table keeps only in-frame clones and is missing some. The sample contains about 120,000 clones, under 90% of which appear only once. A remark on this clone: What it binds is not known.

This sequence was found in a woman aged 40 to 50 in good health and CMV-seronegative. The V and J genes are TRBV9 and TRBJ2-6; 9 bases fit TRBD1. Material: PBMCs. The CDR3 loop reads CASSAGDRVSGANVLTF. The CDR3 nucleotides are TGTGCCAGCAGCGCAGGGGACAGGGTCTCTGGGGCCAACGTCCTGACTTTC.